This TCR beta chain is drawn from a study of spatial heterogeneity in lung cancer. General observations from the study: Counts that tracked tumor mutation counts were those of expanded intratumoral alpha and beta TCRs.

The table lists this clonotype with many counts. Its antigen is still unknown. The CDR3 has 19 residues. Germline V CDR1 and CDR2: SEHNR, FQNEAQ (reference sequence). Trimming left V 5 bases short and J 0 bases short, with 25 bases between. Each CDR3 protein is one row after TCRdb ran MiXCR on the 5' RACE reads. The sample yields 8,700 or so distinct CDR3 sequences, roughly an eighth seen once. Time point defined: sample taken at primary tumor resection. Samples were obtained from 65 to 80 donors, all untreated early-stage non-small cell lung cancer patients. TCRs were sequenced from unsorted whole RNA of tumor, nontumor lung or PBMC.

Sample: lung tumor tissue, taken at surgery. The chain employs TRBV7-9 and TRBJ1-1, with a tentative D call TRBD1 (6 bases). This receptor was obtained from a male donor with early-stage non-small cell lung cancer. CDR3 residues: CASSPPRSRGQGVNTEAFF. Written as DNA, the CDR3 is TGTGCCAGCAGCCCTCCACGTTCCCGGGGGCAAGGGGTGAACACTGAAGCTTTCTTT.